This is a list of T cell receptor beta chains from one sample in a study of cytomegalovirus exposure and HLA in healthy donors. Libraries were prepared by immunoSEQ multiplex PCR; TCRdb keeps only in-frame clonotypes and omits some of them. The table has roughly 130,000 clones, 79% seen once. Sequences were obtained from PBMCs. Every receptor here comes from a female donor in good health and CMV-seronegative. Each CDR3 is given without its conserved first and last residue. The D gene is left open where the match is weak.

TRBD2	TRBV2	TRBJ2-3	ASIQVASGGWRTQY
-	TRBV9	TRBJ2-3	ASSVGGQTILATLGDTQY
-	TRBV5-1	TRBJ2-2	ASSSVGGANTGELF
TRBD2	TRBV7-9	TRBJ2-1	ASSSPSPGLAWNEQF
-	TRBV6-1	TRBJ1-1	ASSNRANTEAF
-	TRBV10-3	TRBJ2-1	ATGRGELSYNEQF
TRBD1	TRBV6-5	TRBJ2-7	ASSRGGQGSYEQY
-	TRBV6-5	TRBJ1-2	ASSFDNNYGYT
TRBD1	TRBV28	TRBJ1-4	ASSFWARGEKLF
-	TRBV7-2	TRBJ2-3	ASSFRGRTTDTQY
TRBD1	TRBV6-1	TRBJ1-1	ASRKTGGEFHPAF
-	TRBV6-6	TRBJ2-3	ASGGAADTQY
TRBD1	TRBV2	TRBJ2-7	ASTQTGIDEQY
-	TRBV27	TRBJ2-7	ASSQQMSYEQY
-	TRBV7-6	TRBJ2-7	ASGVGGGRDNLYEQY
-	TRBV2	TRBJ1-2	ASSGMTATYGYT
-	TRBV4-2	TRBJ2-3	ASSQDDKRLVRNTDTQY
TRBD1	TRBV18	TRBJ1-1	ASSSRQGAGDTEAF
TRBD2	TRBV30	TRBJ2-6	AWISGRIGGANVLT
TRBD1	TRBV2	TRBJ1-1	ASTPEGQKAF
TRBD1	TRBV7-2	TRBJ1-5	ASSPGQRAPQH
-	TRBV4-3	TRBJ2-7	ASSQDRRYEQY
-	TRBV6-6	TRBJ2-6	ASSYLQRSGANVLT
-	TRBV29-1	TRBJ2-1	SAAKGVRNEQF
TRBD2	TRBV19	TRBJ2-5	ASSYGRDQETQY
TRBD2	TRBV9	TRBJ2-7	ASSAGLATNEQY
-	TRBV7-9	TRBJ2-5	ASSPTGSQETQY
TRBD1	TRBV6-5	TRBJ2-5	ATLGGQGAGETQY
TRBD2	TRBV7-3	TRBJ2-4	ASSPGGQAKNIQY
TRBD1	TRBV7-9	TRBJ2-2	ASRQGSTTGELF
TRBD2	TRBV7-2	TRBJ2-7	ASSLSTSGSSTSYEQY
TRBD1	TRBV7-9	TRBJ2-7	ASSPGQASYEQY
-	TRBV28	TRBJ2-2	ASSFVGSTGELF
-	TRBV7-9	TRBJ1-3	ASSLIGGSGNTIY
TRBD1	TRBV6-5	TRBJ2-1	ASRTDRENEQF
-	TRBV29-1	TRBJ2-5	SYQPPGGKTQY
TRBD2	TRBV27	TRBJ2-3	ATGTSGRAESDTQY
TRBD1	TRBV2	TRBJ1-1	ASKQGGTEAF
-	TRBV27	TRBJ1-1	ASSLWAMNTEAF
-	TRBV20-1	TRBJ2-3	SASAADTQY
-	TRBV6-1	TRBJ1-1	ASSEAWGDHTEAF
-	TRBV30	TRBJ2-7	AWRRPAGGYEQY
TRBD1	TRBV19	TRBJ2-4	ASSPGQPIAKNIQY
-	TRBV5-1	TRBJ1-4	ASSPEPTTNEKLF
TRBD1	TRBV7-2	TRBJ2-7	ASTRQGPTHYEQY
TRBD2	TRBV6-6	TRBJ2-5	ASSSGTSGTGETQY
-	TRBV29-1	TRBJ1-2	SVLTVGGGYT
-	TRBV4-3	TRBJ1-2	ASSQDPSYGYT
TRBD1	TRBV28	TRBJ2-1	ASSPLLTGGNGQF
-	TRBV9	TRBJ1-5	ASSGGGSNQPQH
-	TRBV5-4	TRBJ1-2	ASSFVGGANGYT
TRBD1	TRBV29-1	TRBJ2-2	SVDLGQGANTGELF
-	TRBV7-2	TRBJ1-4	ASSHGNGVTNEKLF
-	TRBV9	TRBJ1-3	ASSVRPGDGNTIY
TRBD1	TRBV2	TRBJ1-5	ASSSGGSSNQPQH
-	TRBV5-1	TRBJ1-2	ASSSDNYGYT
TRBD1	TRBV7-6	TRBJ1-4	ASSAGTGGEKLF
-	TRBV7-3	TRBJ1-2	ASSPTGSGDYGYT
-	TRBV27	TRBJ2-7	ASSLSGVTGQGSSYEQY